These 16 T cell receptor beta chains originate from one sample sequenced in a study of blood T cell repertoires in COVID-19. TCRdb's copy holds only in-frame clones and misses some; the assay was immunoSEQ multiplex PCR. The sample has approximately 670,000 clones; more than 80% are singletons. Sequences were obtained from peripheral blood. Receptor source: a woman in her late teens or twenties with acute or convalescent COVID-19.

V gene TRBV4-3 combines with J gene TRBJ1-5; the D gene is possibly TRBD1 (5 bases). This CDR3 has 14 amino acids. V lost 4 bases and J 1 base, leaving 8 bases between the germline ends. CDR1 is LGHNA and CDR2 is YSLEER in the germline V gene. The CDR3 loop reads CASSPSGSNQPQHF. CDR3 DNA sequence: TGCGCCAGCAGCCCCTCAGGGAGCAATCAGCCCCAGCATTTT.

The chain combines TRBV5-1 with TRBJ2-5; 12 bases line up with TRBD2. Germline V gene sequence: CDR1 SGHRS, CDR2 YFSETQ. The CDR3 extends over 15 amino acids. The ends lost 3 bases at V and 5 bases at J; junction bases unmatched: 5. CDR3 nucleotides: TGCGCCAGCAGCTCAAGACTAGCGGGGGTGGAGACCCAGTACTTC. Amino acid sequence: CASSSRLAGVETQYF.

The gene calls are TRBV12-3 or TRBV12-4 and TRBJ2-1, with a possible D match to TRBD2 (5 bases). Trimming removed 6 bases from V and 12 bases from J, with 12 bases in between. This CDR3 comprises 11 residues. CDR3 sequence: CASSGRGWQFF. The CDR3, as DNA: TGTGCCAGCAGCGGACGGGGTTGGCAGTTCTTC.

This clone was seen more than once but under ten times. The same CDR3 arises from other DNA sequences in this sample as well. V is TRBV5-4 and J is TRBJ1-1; D possibly corresponds to TRBD1 (6 bases). The CDR3 contains 13 residues. In germline, CDR1 is SGHNT, CDR2 YYREEE (reference sequence). Trimming removed 0 bases from V and 4 bases from J, with 7 bases in between. The CDR3 DNA is TGTGCCAGCAGCTTGGAAGGGGGCACTGAAGCTTTCTTT. It specifies CASSLEGGTEAFF.

This clone appeared a few times. The chain joins TRBV14 to TRBJ1-1; tentatively, D is TRBD1 (6 bases). The CDR3 sequence is 16 residues long. CDR1 SGHDN and CDR2 FVKESK come from the germline V gene. With 1 base removed from V and 3 bases from J, the gap between germline ends came to 15 bases. CDR3 bases: TGTGCCAGCAGCCAAGCCTGGGGTGGACAGCACACTGAAGCTTTCTTT. This sequence encodes CASSQAWGGQHTEAFF.

This chain joins TRBV29-1 and TRBJ2-3, with 11 bases fitting TRBD2. Germline trimming cut 3 bases from V and 9 bases from J; bases unmatched to any gene: 2. The CDR3 spans 12 residues. Germline CDR1 reads SQVTM; CDR2 reads ANQGSEA. The CDR3 protein is CSVDLAGGTQYF. The DNA for the CDR3 is TGCAGCGTTGACCTAGCGGGGGGAACGCAGTATTTT.

V and J are TRBV14 and TRBJ1-1; perhaps TRBD1 as D (5 bases). There are 13 residues in the CDR3. The germline V gene has CDR1 SGHDN and CDR2 FVKESK. Trimming left V 3 bases short and J 5 bases short, with 10 bases between. The CDR3 region is CASSQGPWTEAFF. The CDR3 DNA reads as TGTGCCAGCAGCCAGGGGCCGTGGACTGAAGCTTTCTTT.

This clone has a handful of counts. The rearrangement joins TRBV28 to TRBJ1-6; 7 bases are a match to TRBD1. Germline-derived CDR1 and CDR2 are MDHEN and SYDVKM. The CDR3 loop spans 16 amino acids. V was clipped by 2 bases and J by 7 bases; unmatched bases: 8. The CDR3 sequence: CASSLLSGQRNSPLHF. The DNA for the CDR3 is TGTGCCAGCAGTTTACTCTCGGGACAGAGAAATTCACCCCTCCACTTT.

The chain is built from TRBV27 and TRBJ2-1; TRBD1 matches 9 bases. Germline trimming cut 9 bases from V and 7 bases from J; bases unmatched to any gene: 13. The V gene's germline CDR1 is MNHEY and CDR2 SMNVEV (reference sequence). This CDR3 has 15 amino acids. The CDR3 loop reads CASRLGGQGINEQFF. The CDR3 DNA reads as TGTGCCAGTCGATTGGGGGGACAGGGTATAAATGAGCAGTTCTTC.

This clone was seen only once. This chain links TRBV5-1 with TRBJ2-1, with 7 bases aligning to TRBD2. This CDR3 spans 15 amino acids. V was clipped by 7 bases and J by 2 bases; unmatched bases: 9. Germline values: CDR1 SGHRS, CDR2 YFSETQ. CDR3 coding DNA: TGCGCCAGCTTAGGGACTACGGGCGCCTACAATGAGCAGTTCTTC. This sequence encodes CASLGTTGAYNEQFF.

CDR3 coding DNA: TGTGCCAGCAGTTTCGGGGACAGACAGAACTATGGCTACACCTTC. Translating it yields CASSFGDRQNYGYTF. V usage is TRBV6-6 and J usage is TRBJ1-2; 7 nucleotides line up with TRBD1. Germline lookup yields CDR1 MNHNY and CDR2 SVGAGI (reference sequence). The CDR3 has 15 amino acids. Trimming cost V 4 bases and J 2 bases; bases outside gene matches: 7.

The chain uses TRBV7-2 and TRBJ1-3, with D possibly being TRBD1 (6 bases). Between the trimmed V and J ends, which lost 8 bases and 2 bases, there was a span of 13 bases. Germline V CDR1 and CDR2: SGHTA, FQGNSA. The length of the CDR3 is 14 residues. CDR3 sequence reads: CASSPGTTGNTIYF. CDR3 DNA: TGTGCCAGCTCCCCGGGGACAACTGGAAACACCATATATTTT.

V is TRBV6-5 and J is TRBJ1-3; no definite D call. The CDR3 length is 15 residues. V shed 0 bases and J shed 0 bases, with 6 bases lying between them. CDR1 and CDR2 from the germline V gene are MNHEY and SVGAGI. DNA of the CDR3: TGTGCCAGCAGTTACTCGAGAAACTCTGGAAACACCATATATTTT. Translation gives CASSYSRNSGNTIYF.

The V call is TRBV6-5, the J call TRBJ2-7; 7 positions match TRBD1. Germline loops: CDR1 MNHEY, CDR2 SVGAGI. The CDR3 extends over 14 amino acids. Trimming removed 4 bases from V and 4 bases from J; junction bases left unmatched: 7. The CDR3 is CASSSGTDFYEQYF. CDR3 DNA: TGTGCCAGCAGTTCCGGGACAGACTTTTACGAGCAGTACTTC.

V usage is TRBV7-9 and J usage is TRBJ1-2, with 8 bases aligning to TRBD1. This CDR3 is built from 13 residues. Germline CDR1 is SEHNR and CDR2 is FQNEAQ (reference sequence). V lost 9 bases to trimming and J lost 2 bases; unmatched junction nucleotides: 5. CDR3 amino acids: CASTGGENYGYTF. The CDR3 DNA sequence: TGTGCCAGTACAGGGGGTGAGAACTATGGCTACACCTTC.

This clone was detected only once. The rearrangement joins TRBV5-1 to TRBJ1-3, with a possible D match to TRBD1 (5 bases). Germline V lookup: CDR1 SGHRS, CDR2 YFSETQ. Trimming pared 0 bases from V and 4 bases from J, leaving 11 bases between. This CDR3 contains 15 residues. The CDR3 coding sequence is TGCGCCAGCAGCTTGGCCGCAGGGTACGGAAACACCATATATTTT. This codes for CASSLAAGYGNTIYF.